The T cell receptor beta chain described here comes from a study of post-analysis software for immune sequencing data. Study as a whole: As for disease course, relapsing-remitting, secondary progressive and progressive-relapsing multiple sclerosis were all included. Regarding the study as a whole: Significantly lower normalized Chao1 diversity was found in patients with multiple sclerosis relative to controls. Patients carried several TRBV segments more frequently than controls did, and TRBV5-6, TRBV5-1 and TRBV20-1 were among them.

With 4 bases clipped from V and 6 bases from J, the junction kept 9 bases outside the gene matches. Germline V CDR1 and CDR2: MGHDK, SYGVNS. CDR3 size: 15 residues. This clonotype has a single count. Its matching antigen is unknown. cDNA libraries for TCR beta contained unique molecular identifiers. It was from approximately 0.91 to 9.4 million T cells that some 460,000 cDNA molecules came. MiXCR was run by TCRdb on the PCR reads, yielding one entry per CDR3 protein. The data hold hundreds of thousands of distinct CDR3 sequences, with roughly 58% observed a single time. Sequences were obtained from blood. This chain uses TRBV25-1 with TRBJ1-1; 9 nucleotides match TRBD1. The receptor was derived from a girl between 5 and 17 years old with multiple sclerosis. CDR3 sequence: CASSVGTGISSEAFF. The CDR3 region has the DNA TGTGCCAGCAGTGTGGGGACAGGGATTTCTTCTGAAGCTTTCTTT.